This T cell receptor beta chain was observed in a study of regulatory T cells in long-lasting Graves disease. Study findings and constraints: Having only a small sample size may have limited accuracy. Among samples with persistent disease, TRBV28, TRBJ1-2 and TRBJ2-5 were favored.

The CDR3 totals 13 residues. Germline CDR1 reads SGDLS; CDR2 reads YYNGEE. The V and J ends lost 7 bases and 0 bases respectively, with 10 bases between them. This clonotype has more than one count but fewer than ten. Its target is unknown. Documented time point: newly diagnosed GD, antithyroid drugs for less than 3 months. Following extraction of RNA from PBMCs, that RNA was used to make the TCR library. Researchers made TCR beta libraries by using iRepertoire HTBI primers and running Arm-PCR on CDR3 regions. Using its own MiXCR run on the multiplex PCR reads, TCRdb lists one record per CDR3 protein. Of roughly 400,000 distinct CDR3 sequences in the sample, about 15% are singletons; the top ten hold over 7%. The same data also contributed to another study, on T cells in Graves' hyperthyroidism and ophthalmopathy.

This TCR was sampled from a woman between 40 and 50 years old with Graves disease. Sequenced here: peripheral blood mononuclear cells (PBMCs), sampled at new diagnosis, from a patient treated with antithyroid drugs. The chain links TRBV9 to TRBJ2-5; a possible D gene is TRBD2 (5 bases). CDR3 nucleotide sequence: TGTGCCAGCGGATCCGGGAACCAAGAGACCCAGTACTTC. Translating it yields CASGSGNQETQYF.